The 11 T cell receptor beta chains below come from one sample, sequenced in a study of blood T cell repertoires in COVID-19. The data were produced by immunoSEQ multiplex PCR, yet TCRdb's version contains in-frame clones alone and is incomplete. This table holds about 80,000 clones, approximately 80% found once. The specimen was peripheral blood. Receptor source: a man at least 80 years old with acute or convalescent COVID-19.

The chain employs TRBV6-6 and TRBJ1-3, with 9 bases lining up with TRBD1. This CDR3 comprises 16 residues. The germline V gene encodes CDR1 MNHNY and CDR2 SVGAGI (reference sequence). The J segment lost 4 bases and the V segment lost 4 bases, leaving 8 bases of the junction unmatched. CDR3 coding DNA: TGTGCCAGCAGTTCGGGGACAGGGCGGACGGGAAACACCATATATTTT. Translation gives CASSSGTGRTGNTIYF.

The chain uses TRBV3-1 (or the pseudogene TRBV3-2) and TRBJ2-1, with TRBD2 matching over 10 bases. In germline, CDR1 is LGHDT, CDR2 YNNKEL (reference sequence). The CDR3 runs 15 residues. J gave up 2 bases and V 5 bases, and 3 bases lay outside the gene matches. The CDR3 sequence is CASSAAGGPYNEQFF. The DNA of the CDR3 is TGTGCCAGCAGCGCAGCGGGGGGGCCCTACAATGAGCAGTTCTTC.

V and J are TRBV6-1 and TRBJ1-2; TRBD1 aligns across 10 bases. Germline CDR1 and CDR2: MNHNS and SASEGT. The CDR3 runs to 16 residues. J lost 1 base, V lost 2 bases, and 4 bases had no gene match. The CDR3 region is CASSEQTGGYNYGYTF. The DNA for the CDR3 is TGTGCCAGCAGTGAACAGACAGGGGGCTATAACTATGGCTACACCTTC.

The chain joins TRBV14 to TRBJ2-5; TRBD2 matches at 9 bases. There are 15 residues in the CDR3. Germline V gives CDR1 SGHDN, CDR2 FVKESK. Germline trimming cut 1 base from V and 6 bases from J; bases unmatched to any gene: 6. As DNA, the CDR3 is TGTGCCAGCAGCCAAGGGCGGGGGGGACAGAAGACCCAGTACTTC. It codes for CASSQGRGGQKTQYF.

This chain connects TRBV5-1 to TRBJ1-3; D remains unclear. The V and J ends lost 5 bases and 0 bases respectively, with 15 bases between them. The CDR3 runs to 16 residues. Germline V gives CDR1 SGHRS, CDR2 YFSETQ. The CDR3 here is CASSRDTLDSGNTIYF. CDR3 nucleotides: TGCGCCAGCAGTCGCGACACATTGGACTCTGGAAACACCATATATTTT.

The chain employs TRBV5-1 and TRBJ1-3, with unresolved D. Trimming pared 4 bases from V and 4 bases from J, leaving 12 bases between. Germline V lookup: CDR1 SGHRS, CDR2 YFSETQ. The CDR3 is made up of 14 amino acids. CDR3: CASSRGEGGNTIYF. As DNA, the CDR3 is TGCGCCAGCAGCCGGGGTGAAGGGGGAAACACCATATATTTT. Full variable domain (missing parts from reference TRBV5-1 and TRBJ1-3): KAGVTQTPRYLIKTRGQQVTLSCSPISGHRSVSWYQQTPGQGLQFLFEYFSETQRNKGNFPGRFSGRQFSNSRSEMNVSTLELGDSALYLCASSRGEGGNTIYFGEGSWLTVV.

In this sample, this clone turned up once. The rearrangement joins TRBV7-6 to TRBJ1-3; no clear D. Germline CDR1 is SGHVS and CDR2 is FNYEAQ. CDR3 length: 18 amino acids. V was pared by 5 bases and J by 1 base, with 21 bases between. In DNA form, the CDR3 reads TGTGCCAGCAGCCCCGCTAGCCGGACCGGTCCGTCTGGAAACACCATATATTTT. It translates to CASSPASRTGPSGNTIYF.

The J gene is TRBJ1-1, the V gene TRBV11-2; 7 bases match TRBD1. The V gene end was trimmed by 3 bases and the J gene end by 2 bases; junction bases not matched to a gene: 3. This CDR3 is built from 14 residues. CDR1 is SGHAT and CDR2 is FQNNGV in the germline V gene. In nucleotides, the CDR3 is TGTGCCAGCAGCTTTGGAGGGGGCAACACTGAAGCTTTCTTT. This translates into CASSFGGGNTEAFF.

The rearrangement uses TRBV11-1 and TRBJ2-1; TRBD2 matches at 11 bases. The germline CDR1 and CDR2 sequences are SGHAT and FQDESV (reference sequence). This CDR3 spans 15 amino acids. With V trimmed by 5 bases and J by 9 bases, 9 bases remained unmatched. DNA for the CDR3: TGTGCCAGCAGCCGGCGGAGACTAGCGGGATCTGAGCAGTTCTTC. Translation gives CASSRRRLAGSEQFF.

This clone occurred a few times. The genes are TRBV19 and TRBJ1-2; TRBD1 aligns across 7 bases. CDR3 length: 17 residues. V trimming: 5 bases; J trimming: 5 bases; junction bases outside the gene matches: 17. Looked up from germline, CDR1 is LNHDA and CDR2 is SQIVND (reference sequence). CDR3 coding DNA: TGTGCCAGTAGTGCGGGACAGCGCCCGCCTTTTCGGTATGGCTACACCTTC. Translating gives CASSAGQRPPFRYGYTF.

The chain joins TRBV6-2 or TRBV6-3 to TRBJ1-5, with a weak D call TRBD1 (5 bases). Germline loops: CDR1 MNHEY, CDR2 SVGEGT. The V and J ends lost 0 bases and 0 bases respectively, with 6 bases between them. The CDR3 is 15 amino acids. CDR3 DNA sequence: TGTGCCAGCAGTTACTCAGGGGATAGCAATCAGCCCCAGCATTTT. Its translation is CASSYSGDSNQPQHF.